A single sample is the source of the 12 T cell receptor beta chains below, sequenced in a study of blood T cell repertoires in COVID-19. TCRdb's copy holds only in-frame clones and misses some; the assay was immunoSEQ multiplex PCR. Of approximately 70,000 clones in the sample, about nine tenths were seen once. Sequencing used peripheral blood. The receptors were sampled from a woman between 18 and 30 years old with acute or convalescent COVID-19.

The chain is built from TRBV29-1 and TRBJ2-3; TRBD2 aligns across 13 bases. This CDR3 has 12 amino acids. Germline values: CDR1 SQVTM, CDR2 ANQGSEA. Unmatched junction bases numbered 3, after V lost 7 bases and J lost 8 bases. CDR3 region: CSGTSGSSTQYF. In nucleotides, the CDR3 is TGCAGCGGGACTAGCGGGAGTAGTACGCAGTATTTT.

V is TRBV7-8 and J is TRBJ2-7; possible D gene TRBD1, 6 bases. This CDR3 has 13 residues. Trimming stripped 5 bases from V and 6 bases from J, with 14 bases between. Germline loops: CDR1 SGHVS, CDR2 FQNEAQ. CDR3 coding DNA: TGTGCCAGCAGCCTGGGAGCAGGGGCCGAGCAGTACTTC. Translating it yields CASSLGAGAEQYF.

The CDR3 here is CASSLVAGASEQYF. The CDR3 coding sequence is TGCGCCAGCAGCTTGGTGGCTGGGGCTAGCGAGCAGTACTTC. The V gene is TRBV5-1, the J gene TRBJ2-7; D might be TRBD1 (5 bases). Germline V gene lookup returns CDR1 SGHRS and CDR2 YFSETQ. With 0 bases removed from V and 6 bases from J, the gap between germline ends came to 13 bases. The CDR3 totals 14 residues.

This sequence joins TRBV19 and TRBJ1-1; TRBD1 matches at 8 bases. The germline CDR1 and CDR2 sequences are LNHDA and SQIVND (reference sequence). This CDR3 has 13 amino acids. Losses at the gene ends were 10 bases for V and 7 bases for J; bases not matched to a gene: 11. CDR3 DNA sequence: TGTGCCACGCGGACAGGGTCGAGTATTGAAGCTTTCTTT. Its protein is CATRTGSSIEAFF.

The CDR3 DNA sequence: TGTGCCAGTAGTATGGGAGGACCGCGTATAGCGAAATATCGAAGCTCCTACAATGAGCAGTTCTTC. Amino acids: CASSMGGPRIAKYRSSYNEQFF. The chain joins TRBV19 to TRBJ2-1, with D tentatively TRBD2 (6 bases). Germline lookup yields CDR1 LNHDA and CDR2 SQIVND (reference sequence). V shed 3 bases and J shed 0 bases, with 30 bases lying between them. The CDR3 consists of 22 residues.

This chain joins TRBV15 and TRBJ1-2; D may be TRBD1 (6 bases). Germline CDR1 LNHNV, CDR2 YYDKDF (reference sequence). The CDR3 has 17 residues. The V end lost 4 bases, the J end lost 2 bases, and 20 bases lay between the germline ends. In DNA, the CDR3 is TGTGCCACCAGCACCCCCGGGACACAGGAAAGCAACTATGGCTACACCTTC. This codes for CATSTPGTQESNYGYTF.

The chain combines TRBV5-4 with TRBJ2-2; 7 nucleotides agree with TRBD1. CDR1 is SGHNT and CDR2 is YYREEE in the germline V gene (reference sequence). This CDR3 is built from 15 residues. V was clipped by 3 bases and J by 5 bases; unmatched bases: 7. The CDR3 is CASSSRQGVTGELFF. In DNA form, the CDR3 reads TGTGCCAGCAGCTCCCGACAGGGTGTAACCGGGGAGCTGTTTTTT.

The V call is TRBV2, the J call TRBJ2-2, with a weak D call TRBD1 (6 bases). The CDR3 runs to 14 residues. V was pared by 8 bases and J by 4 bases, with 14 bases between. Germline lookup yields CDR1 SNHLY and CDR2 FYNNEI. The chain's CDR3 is CASGKDRFTGELFF. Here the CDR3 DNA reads TGTGCCAGCGGTAAGGACAGATTCACCGGGGAGCTGTTTTTT. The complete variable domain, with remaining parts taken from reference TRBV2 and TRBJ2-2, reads EPEVTQTPSHQVTQMGQEVILRCVPISNHLYFYWYRQILGQKVEFLVSFYNNEISEKSEIFDDQFSVERPDGSNFTLKIRSTKLEDSAMYFCASGKDRFTGELFFGEGSRLTVL.

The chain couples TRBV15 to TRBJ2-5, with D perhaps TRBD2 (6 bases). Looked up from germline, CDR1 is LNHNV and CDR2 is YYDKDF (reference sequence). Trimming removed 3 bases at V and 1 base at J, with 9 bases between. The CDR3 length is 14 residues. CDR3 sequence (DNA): TGTGCCACCAGCAGGGACTATCTCCAAGAGACCCAGTACTTC. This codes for CATSRDYLQETQYF.

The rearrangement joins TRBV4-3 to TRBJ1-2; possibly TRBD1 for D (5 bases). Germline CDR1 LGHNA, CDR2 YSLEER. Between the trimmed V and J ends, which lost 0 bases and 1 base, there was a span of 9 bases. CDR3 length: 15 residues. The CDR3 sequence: CASSQDLGGNYGYTF. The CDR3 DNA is TGCGCCAGCAGCCAAGATCTGGGGGGTAACTATGGCTACACCTTC.

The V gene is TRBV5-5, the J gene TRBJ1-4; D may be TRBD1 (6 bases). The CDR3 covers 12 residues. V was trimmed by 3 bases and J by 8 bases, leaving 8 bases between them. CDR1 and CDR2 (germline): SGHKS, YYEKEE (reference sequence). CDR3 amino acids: CASSWQGEKLFF. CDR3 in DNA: TGTGCCAGCAGCTGGCAGGGGGAAAAACTGTTTTTT.

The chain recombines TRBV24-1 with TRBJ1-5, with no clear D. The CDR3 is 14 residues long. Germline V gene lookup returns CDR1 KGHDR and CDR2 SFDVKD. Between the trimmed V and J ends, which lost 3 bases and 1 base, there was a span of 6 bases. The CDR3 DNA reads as TGTGCCACCAGTGATACCGGGAGCAATCAGCCCCAGCATTTT. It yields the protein CATSDTGSNQPQHF.